This T cell receptor (beta chain) was documented in a study of identical twins. Unique molecular identifiers were present on cDNA, and template switching added a universal primer site. TCRdb recomputed calls from the 5' RACE reads with MiXCR, one row per CDR3 protein. The sample shows roughly 350,000 distinct CDR3 sequences, about 10% of them seen only once. Each donor (without exception) was a healthy Caucasian. Many counts were recorded for this clonotype. Its antigen is undetermined. Study-level results: Researchers reported excess low generation probability among twin-shared out-of-frame alpha sequences. Insertions were reduced in abundant cord blood beta clonotypes but not in memory repertoires.

The V gene end was trimmed by 2 bases and the J gene end by 4 bases; junction bases not matched to a gene: 7. Looked up from germline, CDR1 is ENHRY and CDR2 is SYGVKD. The CDR3 spans 16 residues. The TCR sequence derives from a woman between 50 and 59 years old in good health. This chain joins TRBV10-3 and TRBJ2-3; TRBD2 agrees at 9 bases. Sequencing was done on a sample of naive T cells sorted from blood. CDR3 sequence (DNA): TGTGCCATCAGTGAGGGAAGCGGGAGGTCCTCAGATACGCAGTATTTT. Protein sequence: CAISEGSGRSSDTQYF.